The rows below give T cell receptor beta chains drawn from one sample of a study of shared clonotypes between healthy human individuals. Only in-frame clones appear in the TCRdb table, and some are missing; sequencing was by immunoSEQ multiplex PCR. Of a few million clones listed, just over 90% are singletons. Source material: naive CD4+ T cells from PBMCs. These receptors all stem from a man between 18 and 29 years old in good health. Some clones in this sample may be carry-over from other donors' samples. The CDR3 runs from the conserved cysteine through the conserved F or W. The D gene is left open where the match is weak. A row's size may be missing; if present it is once, few, many or a size class.

v_call	cdr3_length	j_call	d_call	clone_size	cdr3_aa	cdr3_nt
TRBV29-1	12	TRBJ2-3	NA	NA	CSVDLGTDTQYF	TGCAGCGTTGACCTTGGGACAGATACGCAGTATTTT
TRBV28	13	TRBJ2-7	TRBD2	once	CASSRGGSYEQYF	TGTGCCAGCAGTCGGGGGGGCTCCTACGAGCAGTACTTC
TRBV7-9	14	TRBJ2-1	NA	NA	CASSLISDYNEQFF	TGTGCCAGCAGCTTAATCTCCGACTACAATGAGCAGTTCTTC
TRBV28	15	TRBJ1-1	NA	NA	CASSLFKSFATEAFF	TGTGCCAGCAGTTTATTCAAGTCGTTCGCCACTGAAGCTTTCTTT
TRBV15	18	TRBJ2-1	NA	NA	CATSRDPVAGGINNEQFF	TGTGCCACCAGCAGAGATCCGGTTGCGGGTGGTATAAACAATGAGCAGTTCTTC
TRBV18	13	TRBJ2-5	TRBD2	NA	CASSPLREETQYF	TGTGCCAGCTCACCCCTGCGGGAGGAGACCCAGTACTTC
TRBV6-5	14	TRBJ1-3	NA	NA	CASSYPGEGNTIYF	TGTGCCAGCAGTTACCCAGGGGAAGGAAACACCATATATTTT
TRBV15	12	TRBJ1-5	TRBD1	NA	CATSRDIGQEHF	TGTGCCACCAGCAGAGATATAGGACAGGAGCATTTT
TRBV6-1	13	TRBJ2-1	NA	NA	CASYSYTYNEQFF	TGTGCCAGCTACTCGTACACCTACAATGAGCAGTTCTTC
TRBV28	15	TRBJ2-5	TRBD2	NA	CASSSSRLAGETQYF	TGTGCCAGCAGTTCGTCCCGGCTAGCGGGAGAGACCCAGTACTTC
TRBV5-8	13	TRBJ1-2	NA	NA	CASSPAEGMGYTF	TGTGCCAGCAGCCCGGCGGAGGGGATGGGCTACACCTTC
TRBV30	11	TRBJ1-2	NA	NA	CAWRPQVGYTF	TGTGCCTGGAGGCCCCAGGTGGGCTACACCTTC
TRBV28	16	TRBJ2-1	TRBD2	NA	CASRGSSGSLLREQFF	TGTGCCAGCAGGGGGTCCAGCGGGAGCTTACTGCGGGAGCAGTTCTTC
TRBV9	14	TRBJ1-1	TRBD1	NA	CASSRGQPNTEAFF	TGTGCCAGCAGCCGGGGACAGCCGAACACTGAAGCTTTCTTT
TRBV15	12	TRBJ2-7	NA	NA	CATSSGRNEQYF	TGTGCCACCAGCAGTGGCCGAAACGAGCAGTACTTC